One sample yielded the 10 T cell receptor beta chains listed below, sequenced in a study of beta chain features in type 1 diabetes. Since all of the isolated RNA was reverse transcribed, expressed TCRB transcripts were what got sequenced. Clones were read by immunoSEQ multiplex PCR, and TCRdb kept only the in-frame ones, dropping some. The sample records a few hundred thousand clones, about 19% being singletons. The sample comprised naive CD4+ T cells from blood. These receptors originate from a woman between 18 and 29 years old in good health.

As for this clone: This same CDR3 is encoded by further DNA sequences in the sample. CDR3 loop: CASSGTGGTEAFF. The CDR3 DNA reads as TGTGCCAGCAGTGGGACAGGGGGAACTGAAGCTTTCTTT. The chain has TRBV6-1 and TRBJ1-1; TRBD1 agrees at 10 bases. Germline lookup yields CDR1 MNHNS and CDR2 SASEGT. The CDR3 covers 13 residues. J was trimmed by 5 bases and V by 4 bases; bases with no gene match: 1.

J is TRBJ2-1 and V is TRBV2, with a possible D match to TRBD2 (5 bases). Germline CDR1 is SNHLY and CDR2 is FYNNEI. The CDR3 is 16 amino acids. The V gene lost 0 bases and the J gene lost 4 bases, with 13 bases spanning the gap. Here the CDR3 DNA reads TGTGCCAGCAGTGAAGCAAGGAAGGGAGTATACAATGAGCAGTTCTTC. Translating it yields CASSEARKGVYNEQFF.

This clone showed up just a few times. This chain joins TRBV7-9 and TRBJ2-1; 10 nucleotides align to TRBD1. Germline trimming cut 1 base from V and 7 bases from J; bases unmatched to any gene: 1. This CDR3 is built from 14 residues. Looked up from germline, CDR1 is SEHNR and CDR2 is FQNEAQ (reference sequence). CDR3 amino acids: CASSLGQGANEQFF. The CDR3 DNA reads TGTGCCAGCAGCTTAGGACAGGGGGCAAATGAGCAGTTCTTC.

DNA for the CDR3: TGCGCCAGCAGCTTGGGACGGGGGGCCCCTGTCGAGCAGTACTTC. Its translation: CASSLGRGAPVEQYF. The chain recombines TRBV5-1 with TRBJ2-7, with D perhaps TRBD2 (7 bases). V shed 0 bases and J shed 6 bases, with 16 bases lying between them. Per germline, CDR1 SGHRS and CDR2 YFSETQ. The CDR3 loop spans 15 amino acids.

This clone was seen a handful of times. The chain is built from TRBV6-5 and TRBJ1-3, with D perhaps TRBD1 (5 bases). The CDR3 is made up of 15 amino acids. The V gene lost 10 bases and the J gene lost 4 bases, with 20 bases spanning the gap. CDR1 and CDR2 (germline): MNHEY, SVGAGI. The CDR3 sequence: CATLLRGGIGNTIYF. Here the CDR3 DNA reads TGTGCCACACTTCTCCGCGGGGGTATCGGAAACACCATATATTTT.

This chain connects TRBV7-9 to TRBJ2-1; 14 bases agree with TRBD2. V shed 1 base and J 12 bases; nucleotides not matched to a gene: 8. The germline CDR1 and CDR2 sequences are SEHNR and FQNEAQ (reference sequence). The CDR3 extends over 16 amino acids. CDR3 sequence (DNA): TGTGCCAGCAGCTTAGAAGGACTAGCGGGAGGTCAGGGGCAGTTCTTC. It specifies CASSLEGLAGGQGQFF.

This clone has more than one count but fewer than ten. The chain has TRBV29-1 and TRBJ1-1; D is uncertain. The CDR3 length is 11 residues. The germline V gene has CDR1 SQVTM and CDR2 ANQGSEA. CDR3 in amino acids: CSVRAATEAFF. The CDR3 DNA follows: TGCAGTGTGAGAGCTGCAACTGAAGCTTTCTTT.

This clone has more than one count but fewer than ten. V usage is TRBV5-1 and J usage is TRBJ2-7; a weak D match, TRBD1 (6 bases). V shed 4 bases and J shed 1 base, with 12 bases lying between them. This CDR3 is built from 14 residues. Germline CDR1 SGHRS, CDR2 YFSETQ. The CDR3 DNA sequence: TGCGCCAGCAGCACCCGGGACACGTCCTACGAGCAGTACTTC. Residues: CASSTRDTSYEQYF. Full variable domain (rest looked up from reference TRBV5-1 and TRBJ2-7): KAGVTQTPRYLIKTRGQQVTLSCSPISGHRSVSWYQQTPGQGLQFLFEYFSETQRNKGNFPGRFSGRQFSNSRSEMNVSTLELGDSALYLCASSTRDTSYEQYFGPGTRLTVT.

The chain carries TRBV6-6 and TRBJ1-2, with TRBD1 identical over 8 bases. The J segment lost 3 bases and the V segment lost 2 bases, leaving 5 bases of the junction unmatched. This CDR3 has 15 amino acids. Germline V gene data show CDR1 as MNHNY and CDR2 as SVGAGI (reference sequence). The CDR3 reads CASSYQTGEDYGYTF. Here the CDR3 DNA reads TGTGCCAGCAGTTACCAGACAGGGGAGGACTATGGCTACACCTTC.

The V gene is TRBV2, the J gene TRBJ2-3; 8 positions agree with TRBD1. The CDR3 runs 15 residues. Germline CDR1 reads SNHLY; CDR2 reads FYNNEI. V gave up 5 bases and J gave up 2 bases; unmatched junction bases: 6. The CDR3 sequence is CASSFGQGNTDTQYF. CDR3 sequence (DNA): TGTGCCAGCAGTTTCGGACAGGGCAACACAGATACGCAGTATTTT.